A selection of T cell receptor beta chains follows, all from one sample in a study of blood T cell repertoires in COVID-19. Assay used: immunoSEQ multiplex PCR; TCRdb lists only in-frame clones, some missing. This repertoire shows 90,000 to 120,000 clones, around 80% found once; its top ten account for 4% to 5.5%. The sample taken for sequencing was peripheral blood. The source is a man aged 70-80 years with acute or convalescent COVID-19. The CDR3 runs from the conserved cysteine through the conserved F or W. Each record gives: V gene, D gene, clone size, J gene, CDR3 protein, CDR3 DNA. D genes are given only for firm matches. The size entry is marked missing in some rows and otherwise reads once, few, many or a size class.

V: TRBV9; D: TRBD1; size: once; J: TRBJ1-1; CDR3: CASSDWTGGGTEAFF; DNA: TGTGCCAGCAGCGACTGGACAGGGGGCGGTACTGAAGCTTTCTTT
V: TRBV29-1; D: NA; size: NA; J: TRBJ1-1; CDR3: CSVEWGLGNTEAFF; DNA: TGCAGCGTTGAATGGGGGCTGGGGAACACTGAAGCTTTCTTT
V: TRBV19; D: NA; size: NA; J: TRBJ2-2; CDR3: CASKNGANTGELFF; DNA: TGTGCCAGTAAGAACGGAGCGAACACCGGGGAGCTGTTTTTT
V: TRBV19; D: NA; size: NA; J: TRBJ2-5; CDR3: CASSTTAPQETQYF; DNA: TGTGCCAGTAGTACAACAGCACCTCAAGAGACCCAGTACTTC
V: TRBV19; D: NA; size: NA; J: TRBJ2-2; CDR3: CATRPSRGNTGELFF; DNA: TGTGCCACTCGACCATCCAGGGGCAACACCGGGGAGCTGTTTTTT
V: TRBV10-1; D: NA; size: NA; J: TRBJ2-2; CDR3: CASTPGNTGELFF; DNA: TGCGCCAGCACGCCAGGGAACACCGGGGAGCTGTTTTTT
V: TRBV15; D: NA; size: once; J: TRBJ1-1; CDR3: CATSRAPEQWNTEAFF; DNA: TGTGCCACCAGCAGAGCCCCCGAACAATGGAACACTGAAGCTTTCTTT
V: TRBV27; D: NA; size: NA; J: TRBJ1-3; CDR3: CASSQDTTVGNTIYF; DNA: TGTGCCAGCAGCCAGGATACGACAGTTGGAAACACCATATATTTT
V: TRBV12-3/TRBV12-4; D: NA; size: NA; J: TRBJ2-7; CDR3: CASSLGQSYEQYF; DNA: TGTGCCAGCAGTTTAGGGCAGTCCTACGAGCAGTACTTC
V: TRBV18; D: NA; size: NA; J: TRBJ1-2; CDR3: CASSPKQGYGYTF; DNA: TGTGCCAGCTCACCTAAACAGGGCTATGGCTACACCTTC
V: TRBV9; D: NA; size: NA; J: TRBJ1-3; CDR3: CASSVSGSGNTIYF; DNA: TGTGCCAGCAGCGTCTCAGGGTCTGGAAACACCATATATTTT
V: TRBV7-2; D: TRBD1; size: once; J: TRBJ2-7; CDR3: CASSLSLGQASYEQYF; DNA: TGTGCCAGCAGCTTATCCTTGGGACAGGCCTCCTACGAGCAGTACTTC
V: TRBV4-3; D: NA; size: NA; J: TRBJ1-5; CDR3: CASSQDWRVDQPQHF; DNA: TGCGCCAGCAGCCAAGATTGGAGGGTGGATCAGCCCCAGCATTTT
V: TRBV6-2/TRBV6-3; D: NA; size: once; J: TRBJ1-2; CDR3: CASSYSSDSNNYGYTF; DNA: TGTGCCAGCAGTTACTCGTCGGACTCCAATAACTATGGCTACACCTTC
V: TRBV6-5; D: TRBD1; size: NA; J: TRBJ2-7; CDR3: CASSWTGGTYEQYF; DNA: TGTGCCAGCAGTTGGACAGGGGGAACCTACGAGCAGTACTTC
V: TRBV7-3; D: TRBD1; size: NA; J: TRBJ2-2; CDR3: CASRSPGTGTVGELFF; DNA: TGTGCCAGCAGATCTCCCGGGACAGGGACAGTCGGGGAGCTGTTTTTT
V: TRBV4-1; D: NA; size: NA; J: TRBJ2-3; CDR3: CASSQGRVTTDTQYF; DNA: TGCGCCAGCAGCCAAGGCCGGGTCACCACAGATACGCAGTATTTT
V: TRBV5-5; D: TRBD1; size: once; J: TRBJ1-3; CDR3: CASSLEGAHGNTIYF; DNA: TGTGCCAGCAGCTTGGAGGGGGCACATGGAAACACCATATATTTT
V: TRBV5-4; D: NA; size: NA; J: TRBJ1-1; CDR3: CASSVDSLNTEAFF; DNA: TGTGCCAGCAGCGTGGACAGTTTGAACACTGAAGCTTTCTTT
V: TRBV2; D: NA; size: NA; J: TRBJ1-2; CDR3: CASSDHRNYGYTF; DNA: TGTGCCAGCAGTGACCACAGAAACTATGGCTACACCTTC
V: TRBV5-1; D: NA; size: NA; J: TRBJ1-3; CDR3: CASSLGQSFGNTIYF; DNA: TGCGCCAGCAGCTTGGGACAGTCCTTCGGAAACACCATATATTTT
V: TRBV20-1; D: NA; size: NA; J: TRBJ2-5; CDR3: CSARHWETQYF; DNA: TGCAGTGCTAGACACTGGGAGACCCAGTACTTC